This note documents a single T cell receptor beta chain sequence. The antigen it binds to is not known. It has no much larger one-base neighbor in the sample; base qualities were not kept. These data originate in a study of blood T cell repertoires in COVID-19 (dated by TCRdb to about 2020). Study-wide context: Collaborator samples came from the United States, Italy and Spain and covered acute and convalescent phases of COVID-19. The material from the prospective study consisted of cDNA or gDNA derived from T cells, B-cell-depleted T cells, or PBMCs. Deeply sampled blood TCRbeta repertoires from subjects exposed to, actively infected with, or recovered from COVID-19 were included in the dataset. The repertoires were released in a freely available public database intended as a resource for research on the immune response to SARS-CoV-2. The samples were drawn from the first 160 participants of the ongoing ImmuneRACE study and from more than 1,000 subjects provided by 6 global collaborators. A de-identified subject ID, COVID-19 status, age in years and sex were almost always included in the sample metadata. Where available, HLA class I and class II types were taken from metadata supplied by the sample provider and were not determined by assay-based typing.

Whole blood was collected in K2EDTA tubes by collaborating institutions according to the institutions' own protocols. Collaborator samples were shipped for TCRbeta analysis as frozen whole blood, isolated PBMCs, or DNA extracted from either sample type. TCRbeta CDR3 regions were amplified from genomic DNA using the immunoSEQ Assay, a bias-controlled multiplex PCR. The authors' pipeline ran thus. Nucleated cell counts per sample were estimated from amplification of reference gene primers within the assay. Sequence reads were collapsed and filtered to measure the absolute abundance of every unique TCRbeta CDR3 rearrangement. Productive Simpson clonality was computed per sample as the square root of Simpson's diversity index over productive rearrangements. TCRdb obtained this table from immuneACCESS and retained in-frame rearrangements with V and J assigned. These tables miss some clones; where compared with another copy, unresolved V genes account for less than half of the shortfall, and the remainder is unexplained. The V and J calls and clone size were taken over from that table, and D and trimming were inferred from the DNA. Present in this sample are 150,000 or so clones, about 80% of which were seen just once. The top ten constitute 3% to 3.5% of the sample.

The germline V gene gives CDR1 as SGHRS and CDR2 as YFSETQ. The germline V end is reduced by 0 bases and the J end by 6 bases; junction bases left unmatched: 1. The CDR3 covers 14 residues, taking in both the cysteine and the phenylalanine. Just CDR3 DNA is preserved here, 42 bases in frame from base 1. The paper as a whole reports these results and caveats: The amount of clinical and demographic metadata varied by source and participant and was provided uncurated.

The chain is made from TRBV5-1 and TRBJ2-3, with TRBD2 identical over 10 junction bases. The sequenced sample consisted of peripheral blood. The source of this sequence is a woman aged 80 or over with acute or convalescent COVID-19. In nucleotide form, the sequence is TGCGCCAGCAGCTTGGCACTAGCGGGGGATACGCAGTATTTT. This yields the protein CASSLALAGDTQYF.